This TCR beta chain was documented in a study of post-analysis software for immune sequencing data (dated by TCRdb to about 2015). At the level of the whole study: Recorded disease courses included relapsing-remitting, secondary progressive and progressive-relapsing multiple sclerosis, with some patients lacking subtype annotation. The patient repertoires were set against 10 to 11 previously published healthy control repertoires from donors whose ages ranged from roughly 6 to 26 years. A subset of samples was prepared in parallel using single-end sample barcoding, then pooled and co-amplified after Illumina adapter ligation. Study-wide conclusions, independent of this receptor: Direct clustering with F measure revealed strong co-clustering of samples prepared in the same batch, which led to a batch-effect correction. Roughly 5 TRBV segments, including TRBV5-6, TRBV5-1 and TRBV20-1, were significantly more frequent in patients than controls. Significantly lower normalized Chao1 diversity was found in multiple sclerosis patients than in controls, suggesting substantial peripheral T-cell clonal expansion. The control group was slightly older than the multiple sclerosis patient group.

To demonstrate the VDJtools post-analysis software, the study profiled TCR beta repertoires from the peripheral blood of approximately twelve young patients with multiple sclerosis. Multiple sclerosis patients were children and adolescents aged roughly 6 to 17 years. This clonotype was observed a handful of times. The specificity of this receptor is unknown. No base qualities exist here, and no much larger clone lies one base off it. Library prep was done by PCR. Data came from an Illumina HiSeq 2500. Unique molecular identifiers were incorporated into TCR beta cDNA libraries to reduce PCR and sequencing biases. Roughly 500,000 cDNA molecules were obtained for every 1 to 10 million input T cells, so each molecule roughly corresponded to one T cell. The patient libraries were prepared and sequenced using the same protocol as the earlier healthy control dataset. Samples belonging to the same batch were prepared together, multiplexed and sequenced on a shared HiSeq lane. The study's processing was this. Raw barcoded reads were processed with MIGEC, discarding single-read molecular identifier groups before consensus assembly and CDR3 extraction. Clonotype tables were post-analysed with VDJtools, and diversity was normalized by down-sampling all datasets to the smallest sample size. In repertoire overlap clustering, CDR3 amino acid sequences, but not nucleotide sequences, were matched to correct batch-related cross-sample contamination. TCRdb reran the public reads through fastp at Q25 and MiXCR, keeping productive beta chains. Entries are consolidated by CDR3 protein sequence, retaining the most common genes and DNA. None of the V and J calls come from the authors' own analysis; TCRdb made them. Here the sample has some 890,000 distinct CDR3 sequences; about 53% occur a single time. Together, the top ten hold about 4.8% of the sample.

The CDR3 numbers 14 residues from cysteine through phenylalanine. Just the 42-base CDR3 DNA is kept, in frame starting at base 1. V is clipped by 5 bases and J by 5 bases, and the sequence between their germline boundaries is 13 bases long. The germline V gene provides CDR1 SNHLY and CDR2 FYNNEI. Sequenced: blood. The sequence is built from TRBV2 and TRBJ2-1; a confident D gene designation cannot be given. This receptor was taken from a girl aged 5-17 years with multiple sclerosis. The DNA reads TGTGCCAGCAGTCCCCGGTGGTCTGACAATGAGCAGTTCTTC. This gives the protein CASSPRWSDNEQFF.